What follows are 23 T cell receptor beta chains derived from one specimen sequenced in a study of T cell responses to AZD1222 COVID-19 vaccine. Sequencing was performed with immunoSEQ multiplex PCR; in TCRdb, only in-frame clones are kept and a portion is missing. Of 150,000 to 200,000 clones listed, approximately 91% are singletons. Sequenced material: peripheral blood, taken 28 days after the second AZD1222 dose. These receptors were taken from an adult who received the AZD1222 COVID-19 vaccine.

The genes are TRBV4-3 and TRBJ2-7; the match to TRBD2 covers 9 bases. After removal of 0 bases from V and 0 bases from J, the junction contained 3 bases not matched to a gene. Germline CDR1 is LGHNA and CDR2 is YSLEER. The CDR3 contains 16 residues. The CDR3 region is CASSQDSTSGSYEQYF. CDR3 in DNA: TGCGCCAGCAGCCAAGATTCGACTAGCGGCTCCTACGAGCAGTACTTC.

This chain connects TRBV6-6 to TRBJ1-4; 7 bases are a match to TRBD1. V trimming: 2 bases; J trimming: 8 bases; junction bases outside the gene matches: 8. Germline lookup yields CDR1 MNHNY and CDR2 SVGAGI (reference sequence). CDR3 size: 15 residues. The CDR3 nucleotides are TGTGCCAGCAGTTACGCCTCGGCAGGGGGAGAAAAACTGTTTTTT. This codes for CASSYASAGGEKLFF.

In its sample, this clone was seen once. The V call is TRBV10-2, the J call TRBJ2-1, with 8 bases aligning to TRBD1. The CDR3 is made up of 13 amino acids. J lost 8 bases, V lost 8 bases, and 8 bases had no gene match. Germline V lookup: CDR1 WSHSY, CDR2 SAAADI. The CDR3 reads CASRDRKIHEQFF. CDR3 sequence (DNA): TGCGCCAGCCGGGACAGGAAAATACATGAGCAGTTCTTC.

The chain couples TRBV9 to TRBJ2-3, with D perhaps TRBD2 (5 bases). Germline values: CDR1 SGDLS, CDR2 YYNGEE. The ends were cut back, 2 bases at V and 2 bases at J, with 15 bases in the middle. CDR3 size: 16 residues. CDR3 loop: CASSVSGLGTTDTQYF. The CDR3, as DNA: TGTGCCAGCAGCGTCAGCGGACTCGGAACCACAGATACGCAGTATTTT.

The V and J genes are TRBV27 and TRBJ1-4; D is unclear. CDR3 length equals 17 residues. Germline V gene sequence: CDR1 MNHEY, CDR2 SMNVEV (reference sequence). V was pared by 1 base and J by 8 bases, with 20 bases between. CDR3 residues: CASSLFQLRLPGEKLFF. The CDR3 coding sequence is TGTGCCAGCAGTTTATTTCAGTTGAGGCTGCCGGGGGAAAAACTGTTTTTT.

V and J are TRBV10-2 and TRBJ2-7; D possibly uses TRBD1 or TRBD2 (5 bases each). Germline assignment: CDR1 WSHSY and CDR2 SAAADI. This CDR3 has 13 residues. Trimming removed 6 bases at V and 4 bases at J, with 13 bases between. CDR3 sequence (DNA): TGCGCCAGCAGCCCCGGGACCCCATACGAGCAGTACTTC. Protein product: CASSPGTPYEQYF.

This clone was observed a few times. V is TRBV28 and J is TRBJ1-5, with 8 bases identical to TRBD1. Trimming removed 6 bases from V and 7 bases from J; junction bases left unmatched: 8. This CDR3 region has 14 residues. Germline lookup yields CDR1 MDHEN and CDR2 SYDVKM. The CDR3 DNA reads as TGTGCCAGCAGGTTGACAGGGGATACCCAGCCCCAGCATTTT. It encodes CASRLTGDTQPQHF.

The chain is built from TRBV2 and TRBJ2-7, with TRBD1 matching over 9 bases. This CDR3 region has 14 residues. V was pared by 6 bases and J by 0 bases, with 3 bases of the junction left unmatched. Germline loops: CDR1 SNHLY, CDR2 FYNNEI. The CDR3 region has the DNA TGTGCCAGCAGCTCGGACAGGGGCTCCTACGAGCAGTACTTC. Protein sequence: CASSSDRGSYEQYF.

The J gene is TRBJ2-3, the V gene TRBV6-2 or TRBV6-3; D remains unclear. Germline values: CDR1 MNHEY, CDR2 SVGEGT. The CDR3 totals 14 residues. V shed 6 bases and J shed 0 bases, with 10 bases lying between them. The CDR3 sequence is CASSPTVSTDTQYF. The CDR3 bases are TGTGCCAGCAGCCCCACTGTTAGCACAGATACGCAGTATTTT.

The gene calls are TRBV20-1 and TRBJ1-3; no definite D call. Per the germline V gene, CDR1 is DFQATT and CDR2 is SNEGSKA (reference sequence). The CDR3 sequence is 11 residues long. Trimming removed 5 bases from V and 3 bases from J, with 5 bases in between. The CDR3 loop reads CSAPLGNTIYF. The CDR3 coding sequence is TGCAGTGCTCCGCTTGGAAACACCATATATTTT.

The J gene is TRBJ2-2, the V gene TRBV14, with TRBD2 matching 10 bases. The CDR3 is made up of 17 amino acids. V trimming: 4 bases; J trimming: 2 bases; junction bases outside the gene matches: 7. From germline, CDR1 is SGHDN and CDR2 FVKESK. The CDR3 loop reads CASSRSGLAINTGELFF. For the CDR3, the DNA is TGTGCCAGCAGCCGTTCGGGACTAGCGATAAACACCGGGGAGCTGTTTTTT. Drawing the rest from reference TRBV14 and TRBJ2-2, the complete variable domain is EAGVTQFPSHSVIEKGQTVTLRCDPISGHDNLYWYRRVMGKEIKFLLHFVKESKQDESGMPNNRFLAERTGGTYSTLKVQPAELEDSGVYFCASSRSGLAINTGELFFGEGSRLTVL.

V gene TRBV9 combines with J gene TRBJ2-7; 7 bases agree with TRBD1. The length of the CDR3 is 13 residues. Germline V gives CDR1 SGDLS, CDR2 YYNGEE. The V and J ends lost 4 bases and 2 bases, in that order; junction bases with no gene match: 3. Here the CDR3 DNA reads TGTGCCAGCAGCCGGGGACAGACCTACGAGCAGTACTTC. This codes for CASSRGQTYEQYF.

This chain uses TRBV6-4 with TRBJ1-1, with a tentative D call TRBD1 (5 bases). The germline V gene encodes CDR1 MRHNA and CDR2 SNTAGT. Trimming removed 3 bases at V and 11 bases at J, with 25 bases between. This CDR3 is built from 16 residues. CDR3 residues: CASSEGSGANIGSAFF. CDR3 DNA sequence: TGTGCCAGCAGTGAAGGTAGTGGGGCTAATATTGGTTCGGCTTTCTTT.

J is TRBJ2-5 and V is TRBV12-3 or TRBV12-4, with 9 bases identical to TRBD1. This CDR3 has 13 residues. J gave up 6 bases and V 6 bases, and 5 bases lay outside the gene matches. CDR3 in amino acids: CASRGTGTKTQYF. The CDR3 DNA is TGTGCCAGCAGGGGGACAGGGACGAAGACCCAGTACTTC.

This chain connects TRBV29-1 to TRBJ1-2; D is perhaps TRBD1 (6 bases). Germline V gene sequence: CDR1 SQVTM, CDR2 ANQGSEA. CDR3 length: 14 residues. V was trimmed by 5 bases and J by 6 bases, leaving 19 bases between them. As DNA, the CDR3 is TGCAGCGTTCTTGGAGCAGGGGCGATCAATGGCTACACCTTC. Its translation: CSVLGAGAINGYTF.

The genes are TRBV27 and TRBJ2-7; 7 nucleotides match TRBD1. This CDR3 is built from 15 residues. Germline assignment: CDR1 MNHEY and CDR2 SMNVEV (reference sequence). Trimming removed 0 bases from V and 3 bases from J; junction bases left unmatched: 5. CDR3 sequence: CASSLSGQALYEQYF. Written as DNA, the CDR3 is TGTGCCAGCAGTTTATCAGGACAGGCCCTCTACGAGCAGTACTTC.

This clone has only a few counts. The chain employs TRBV7-3 and TRBJ2-5; TRBD2 might be the D (5 bases). This CDR3 comprises 15 residues. Trimming took 3 bases from V and 5 from J, leaving 16 bases between them. The germline V gene encodes CDR1 SGHTA and CDR2 FQGTGA. For the CDR3, the DNA is TGTGCCAGCAGCTTTTTCCCCGGGGTTGGGGAGACCCAGTACTTC. It yields the protein CASSFFPGVGETQYF.

The chain carries TRBV5-1 and TRBJ2-2; D tentatively reads TRBD1 or TRBD2 (6 bases each). V was clipped by 3 bases and J by 0 bases, with 12 bases between them. Looked up from germline, CDR1 is SGHRS and CDR2 is YFSETQ. The CDR3 totals 16 residues. The CDR3 loop is CASSSRGPSNTGELFF. The CDR3 DNA sequence: TGCGCCAGCAGCTCCCGGGGGCCCTCGAACACCGGGGAGCTGTTTTTT.

V gene TRBV6-4 combines with J gene TRBJ2-7, with 8 bases fitting TRBD1. The germline V gene has CDR1 MRHNA and CDR2 SNTAGT. The CDR3 is made up of 14 amino acids. Unmatched junction bases numbered 6, after V lost 6 bases and J lost 2 bases. The CDR3 sequence: CASRPGTGPYEQYF. The CDR3 coding sequence is TGTGCCAGCAGGCCCGGGACAGGTCCCTACGAGCAGTACTTC.

A single count supports this clone. The chain couples TRBV7-9 to TRBJ1-2; D unclear. Trimming pared 5 bases from V and 7 bases from J, leaving 20 bases between. The germline CDR1 and CDR2 sequences are SEHNR and FQNEAQ (reference sequence). This CDR3 is 15 amino acids long. The CDR3 spells CASSPRLGFTGGYTF. DNA for the CDR3: TGTGCCAGCAGCCCTCGACTGGGGTTCACCGGTGGCTACACCTTC.

The CDR3, as DNA: TGTGCCAGCAGCTTAGCGGGCAGTCCGAACACTGAAGCTTTCTTT. It yields the protein CASSLAGSPNTEAFF. The chain is built from TRBV7-9 and TRBJ1-1; no definite D call. The CDR3 is 15 residues long. The ends were cut back, 0 bases at V and 1 base at J, with 9 bases in the middle. In germline, CDR1 is SEHNR, CDR2 FQNEAQ (reference sequence).

The genes are TRBV5-6 and TRBJ2-5; 13 positions agree with TRBD2. V dropped 5 bases and J dropped 5; count of bases not matched to a gene: 9. The CDR3 spans 16 residues. The V gene's germline CDR1 is SGHDT and CDR2 YYEEEE. CDR3 region: CASSSGLAGAYETQYF. In nucleotides, the CDR3 is TGTGCCAGCAGTTCCGGACTAGCGGGAGCCTATGAGACCCAGTACTTC.

The chain is built from TRBV19 and TRBJ1-2; D unclear. The CDR3 has 12 amino acids. From germline, CDR1 is LNHDA and CDR2 SQIVND (reference sequence). V lost 9 bases and J lost 7, with 15 bases in between. The CDR3: CASGRVRGGYTF. Written as DNA, the CDR3 is TGTGCCAGCGGTAGGGTTCGGGGTGGCTACACCTTC.